The rows below give T cell receptor beta chains drawn from one sample of a study of T cell responses to AZD1222 COVID-19 vaccine. Sequencing was performed with immunoSEQ multiplex PCR; in TCRdb, only in-frame clones are kept and a portion is missing. This table holds fewer than 150,000 clones, approximately 94% found once. The sequences come from peripheral blood, collected 28 days after the second AZD1222 dose. The receptors come from an adult who received the AZD1222 COVID-19 vaccine. Each CDR3 is given with its conserved first and last residue. A D gene is named only where the DNA matches it firmly. Clone size is stated in some rows and not others, as once, few, many or a class when expanded.

NA,TRBV7-9,NA,TRBJ1-1,TGTGCCAGCAGCTTACAGGCCTTAAACACTGAAGCTTTCTTT,CASSLQALNTEAFF
NA,TRBV4-1,NA,TRBJ1-1,TGCGCCAGCAGCCAAGCCATCCAGGGGATCGTACGAGCTTTCTTT,CASSQAIQGIVRAFF
once,TRBV6-2/TRBV6-3,TRBD1,TRBJ2-3,TGTGCCAGCAGTCCGACAGGGTCAACAGATACGCAGTATTTT,CASSPTGSTDTQYF
NA,TRBV10-3,TRBD1,TRBJ1-4,TGTGCCATCAGACCGGGACAGGGGAGTGAAAAACTGTTTTTT,CAIRPGQGSEKLFF
NA,TRBV15,NA,TRBJ1-4,TGTGCCACCAGCAGAGACTTGACAGAGAGTAATGAAAAACTGTTTTTT,CATSRDLTESNEKLFF
NA,TRBV14,NA,TRBJ1-2,TGTGCCAGCAGCCCCCCGTGGGGCGCGGACTATGGCTACACCTTC,CASSPPWGADYGYTF
NA,TRBV7-2,NA,TRBJ1-2,TGTGCCAGCAGCCCATCCTATGGCTACACCTTC,CASSPSYGYTF
NA,TRBV6-1,NA,TRBJ2-3,TGTGCCAGCAGTGAAGAAAGGGGCTGGAGCACAGATACGCAGTATTTT,CASSEERGWSTDTQYF
NA,TRBV29-1,NA,TRBJ1-1,TGCAGCGTTTGGGCGGGGGGGAACACTGAAGCTTTCTTT,CSVWAGGNTEAFF
NA,TRBV5-1,NA,TRBJ2-1,TGCGCCAGCAGCTTGGTTCCCAACGATGAGCAGTTCTTC,CASSLVPNDEQFF
NA,TRBV6-1,TRBD1,TRBJ1-5,TGTGCCAGCAGTGAAGCAGGGGGCAGCAATCAGCCCCAGCATTTT,CASSEAGGSNQPQHF
NA,TRBV27,NA,TRBJ1-5,TGTGCCAGCAGGGACAGCCCATATCAGCCCCAGCATTTT,CASRDSPYQPQHF
NA,TRBV19,NA,TRBJ2-3,TGTGCCAGTAGCCCGGCGGGCGGCACAGATACGCAGTATTTT,CASSPAGGTDTQYF